This T cell receptor (beta chain) was identified in a study of blood T cell repertoires in COVID-19. The length of the CDR3 is 15 residues. V was shortened by 4 bases and J by 3 bases, with 13 bases between the two germline ends. Germline CDR1 LGHDT, CDR2 YNNKEL (reference sequence). This table comes from immunoSEQ multiplex PCR, and its TCRdb copy is limited to in-frame clones, with some not included. The sample has around 89,000 clones, around 89% seen once. Specimen: peripheral blood. V is TRBV3-1 (or the pseudogene TRBV3-2) and J is TRBJ1-5; D is possibly TRBD1 (5 bases). The source of this sequence is a man between 60 and 70 years old with acute or convalescent COVID-19. In DNA form, the CDR3 reads TGTGCCAGCAGCCCCCACGGGGGTTTCAATCAGCCCCAGCATTTT. Protein: CASSPHGGFNQPQHF.